The clone carrying this T cell receptor beta chain showed up just a few times. Its antigen is not known. Germline CDR1 is SQVTM and CDR2 is ANQGSEA. Losses at the gene ends were 5 bases for V and 3 bases for J; bases not matched to a gene: 0. This CDR3 comprises 12 residues. The sample is drawn from a study of T-cell reconstitution after alpha-beta-depleted transplantation in children. A library of TCRbeta sequences, prepared with unique molecular identifiers, was generated. TCRdb re-analysed the PCR reads in MiXCR, keeping a single row per CDR3 protein. In the table there are around 140,000 distinct CDR3 sequences, roughly 9% of which are singletons. General study points: One year post-transplant, T-cell counts and diversity were largely derived from T cells produced anew. The origin of high day-60 TCRbeta diversity in some patients lay in surviving recipient T cells and thymic progenitors. In patients about two months after transplant, alpha-beta T cells reportedly arose from several hundred expanded graft clones.

The TCR sequence derives from a female patient aged 2-10 years who had a stem cell transplant for congenital amegakaryocytic thrombocytopenia, so the T cells may come from the graft donor. This chain connects TRBV29-1 to TRBJ2-7, with 11 bases identical to TRBD2. Specimen: PBMCs, mostly from graft donor cells, collected 180 days after TCRalphabeta/CD19-depleted stem cell transplant. The CDR3 DNA sequence: TGCAGCGTTCTAGCGGGGGGCTACGAGCAGTACTTC. Its translation is CSVLAGGYEQYF.